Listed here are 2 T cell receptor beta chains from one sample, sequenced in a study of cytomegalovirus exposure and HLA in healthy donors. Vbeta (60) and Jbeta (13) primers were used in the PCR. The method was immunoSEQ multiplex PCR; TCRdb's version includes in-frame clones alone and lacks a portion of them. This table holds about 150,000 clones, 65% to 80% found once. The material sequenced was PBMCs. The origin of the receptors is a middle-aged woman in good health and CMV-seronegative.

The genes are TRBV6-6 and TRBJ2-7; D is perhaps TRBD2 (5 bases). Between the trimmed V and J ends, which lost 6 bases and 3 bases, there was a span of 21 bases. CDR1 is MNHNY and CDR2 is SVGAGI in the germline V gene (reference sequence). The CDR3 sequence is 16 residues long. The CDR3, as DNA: TGTGCCAGCAGCCATACCAACCTAGCAAAGATCTACGAGCAGTACTTC. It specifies CASSHTNLAKIYEQYF.

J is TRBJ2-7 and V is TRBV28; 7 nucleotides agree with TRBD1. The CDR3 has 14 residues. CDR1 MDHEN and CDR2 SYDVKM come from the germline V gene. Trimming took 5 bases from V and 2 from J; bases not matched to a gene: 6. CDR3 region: CASSLRQGPYEQYF. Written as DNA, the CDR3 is TGTGCCAGCAGTCTGAGACAGGGCCCCTACGAGCAGTACTTC.